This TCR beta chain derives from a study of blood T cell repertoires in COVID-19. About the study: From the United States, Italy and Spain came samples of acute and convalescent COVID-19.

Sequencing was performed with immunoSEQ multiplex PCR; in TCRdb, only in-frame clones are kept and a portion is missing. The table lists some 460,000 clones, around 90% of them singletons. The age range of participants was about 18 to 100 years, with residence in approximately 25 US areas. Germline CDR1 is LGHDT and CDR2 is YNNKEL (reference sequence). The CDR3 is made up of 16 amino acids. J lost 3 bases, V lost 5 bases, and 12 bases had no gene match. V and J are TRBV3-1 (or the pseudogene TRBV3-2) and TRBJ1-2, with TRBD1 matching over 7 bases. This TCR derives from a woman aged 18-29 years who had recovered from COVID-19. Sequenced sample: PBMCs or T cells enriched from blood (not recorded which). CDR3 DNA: TGTGCCAGCAGCACCCAGCCCTTCACAGGGGACTATGGCTACACCTTC. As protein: CASSTQPFTGDYGYTF.